The 32 T cell receptor beta chains below come from one sample, sequenced in a study of CD8+CD57+ T cells in acquired aplastic anemia. Patients picked for sequencing had shown CD8+CD57+ cell expansion detected by flow cytometry. Genomic DNA acted as the template from which TCR beta VDJ combination and CDR3 sequence profiling were carried out. One entry per CDR3 protein, called by TCRdb with MiXCR from the reads. The top ten clones hold 0.75% to 0.95% of a sample with a few hundred thousand distinct CDR3 sequences, roughly a third of them seen once. The sequenced sample consisted of sorted CD4+, CD8+, or CD8+CD57+ T cells (not recorded which) from PBMCs. These receptors all come from a human donor with aplastic anemia.

The rearrangement links TRBV7-3 to TRBJ2-7, with 8 nucleotides matching TRBD2. The junction had 13 bases not matched to a gene; V was cut back by 5 bases and J by 7 bases. This CDR3 has 15 residues. Germline CDR1 reads SGHTA; CDR2 reads FQGTGA. The CDR3 DNA reads TGTGCCAGCAGCCAAGCCCCGACTAGCGTGGGAGAGCAGTACTTC. Protein sequence: CASSQAPTSVGEQYF. Supplemented by reference TRBV7-3 and TRBJ2-7, the full variable domain reads GAGVSQTPSNKVTEKGKYVELRCDPISGHTALYWYRQSLGQGPEFLIYFQGTGAADDSGLPNDRFFAVRPEGSVSTLKIQRTERGDSAVYLCASSQAPTSVGEQYFGPGTRLTVT.

This clonotype was detected only a few times. The rearrangement links TRBV25-1 to TRBJ1-4; 11 positions match TRBD1. Unmatched junction bases numbered 10, after V lost 6 bases and J lost 4 bases. The CDR3 totals 17 residues. CDR1 and CDR2 from the germline V gene are MGHDK and SYGVNS. CDR3 coding DNA: TGTGCCAGCAGCCAGCCGGACAGGGGGCTTTATAATGAAAAACTGTTTTTT. It translates to CASSQPDRGLYNEKLFF.

This clonotype appeared a few times. The chain has TRBV5-1 and TRBJ1-3, with 10 bases fitting TRBD1. Trimming at V came to 6 bases and at J to 8 bases, leaving 14 bases not matched to a gene. Germline values: CDR1 SGHRS, CDR2 YFSETQ. This CDR3 contains 16 residues. The DNA of the CDR3 is TGCGCCAGCACCGGGACAGGGGTCTCCGGAGGGCACACCATATATTTT. It codes for CASTGTGVSGGHTIYF.

The chain carries TRBV29-1 and TRBJ1-2; the D gene is possibly TRBD1 (5 bases). Trimming took off 8 bases at V and 6 bases at J, with 16 bases between the two ends. This CDR3 comprises 12 residues. Germline V gene sequence: CDR1 SQVTM, CDR2 ANQGSEA. The CDR3 DNA follows: TGCAGCTCACCGCGACGGGACGATGGCTACACCTTC. Amino acid sequence: CSSPRRDDGYTF.

This rearrangement joins TRBV5-1 to TRBJ1-4, with D uncertain. The CDR3 spans 13 residues. Deletions cut 3 bases from V and 8 bases from J, with 11 bases between. Per the germline V gene, CDR1 is SGHRS and CDR2 is YFSETQ. The CDR3 spells CASSYGSEEKLFF. The CDR3 coding sequence is TGCGCCAGCAGCTACGGGAGTGAAGAAAAACTGTTTTTT.

In this sample, this clonotype turned up a few times. The V and J genes are TRBV4-2 and TRBJ2-1; D is possibly TRBD1 or TRBD2 (6 bases each). V was shortened by 7 bases and J by 4 bases, with 17 bases between the two germline ends. The CDR3 loop spans 15 amino acids. CDR1 is LGHNA, CDR2 YNFKEQ, per germline. The CDR3: CASTNGGGTYNEQFF. The DNA of the CDR3 is TGTGCCAGCACCAATGGAGGGGGGACATACAATGAGCAGTTCTTC.

This clonotype has ten or more counts. V and J are TRBV7-2 and TRBJ2-7; TRBD1 matches 8 bases. V gave up 5 bases and J gave up 3 bases; unmatched junction bases: 3. The length of the CDR3 is 13 residues. Germline CDR1 reads SGHTA; CDR2 reads FQGNSA. DNA for the CDR3: TGTGCCAGCAGCCTGGACAGGGTCTACGAGCAGTACTTC. Its translation: CASSLDRVYEQYF. The full variable domain, completed using reference TRBV7-2 and TRBJ2-7, is GAGVSQSPSNKVTEKGKDVELRCDPISGHTALYWYRQSLGQGLEFLIYFQGNSAPDKSGLPSDRFSAERTGGSVSTLTIQRTQQEDSAVYLCASSLDRVYEQYFGPGTRLTVT.

The chain recombines TRBV13 with TRBJ2-2; no reliable D call. CDR3 size: 14 residues. Trimming left V 5 bases short and J 6 bases short, with 13 bases between. Germline CDR1 reads PRHDT; CDR2 reads FYEKMQ (reference sequence). This CDR3 reads CASSVRSWAGELFF. The CDR3 region has the DNA TGTGCCAGCAGCGTTCGGAGTTGGGCCGGGGAGCTGTTTTTT.

V gene TRBV29-1 combines with J gene TRBJ2-7; D may be TRBD2 (6 bases). Deletions cut 4 bases from V and 5 bases from J, with 15 bases between. The germline gives CDR1 SQVTM, CDR2 ANQGSEA. This CDR3 region has 13 residues. CDR3 sequence: CSVVEGERNEQYF. DNA of the CDR3: TGCAGCGTTGTGGAGGGAGAACGGAACGAGCAGTACTTC.

The chain uses TRBV15 and TRBJ2-7; D is perhaps TRBD2 (6 bases). Trimming took 0 bases from V and 3 from J, leaving 18 bases between them. Germline CDR1 reads LNHNV; CDR2 reads YYDKDF (reference sequence). The CDR3 extends over 17 amino acids. The CDR3 coding sequence is TGTGCCACCAGCAGAGAGGGGGGTAAGGGCTTCGGCTACGAGCAGTACTTC. Translation: CATSREGGKGFGYEQYF. Supplemented by reference TRBV15 and TRBJ2-7, the full variable domain reads DAMVIQNPRYQVTQFGKPVTLSCSQTLNHNVMYWYQQKSSQAPKLLFHYYDKDFNNEADTPDNFQSRRPNTSFCFLDIRSPGLGDTAMYLCATSREGGKGFGYEQYFGPGTRLTVT.

This clonotype was seen at least ten times. This chain uses TRBV20-1 with TRBJ1-2; D is uncertain. The CDR3 is 13 amino acids. V gave up 0 bases and J gave up 5 bases, with 10 bases separating them. The germline CDR1 and CDR2 sequences are DFQATT and SNEGSKA (reference sequence). CDR3 bases: TGCAGTGCTAGAGATTCGACTGGGTATGGCTACACCTTC. Translated: CSARDSTGYGYTF.

The chain has TRBV3-1 and TRBJ2-7, with D perhaps TRBD2 (6 bases). The V gene's germline CDR1 is LGHDT and CDR2 YNNKEL (reference sequence). This CDR3 spans 15 amino acids. The V end was cut by 3 bases, the J end by 2 bases, with 14 bases between. CDR3 protein: CASSHASPGAYEQYF. In DNA form, the CDR3 reads TGTGCCAGCAGCCACGCAAGTCCGGGGGCCTACGAGCAGTACTTC.

This clonotype has ten or more counts. This sequence joins TRBV7-6 and TRBJ2-7, with TRBD1 as a possible D gene (6 bases). The germline V gene encodes CDR1 SGHVS and CDR2 FNYEAQ. The CDR3 loop spans 14 amino acids. Trimming removed 2 bases from V and 5 bases from J, with 13 bases in between. In nucleotides, the CDR3 is TGTGCCAGCAGCTTAATGACAGGTCTGGACGAGCAGTACTTC. It encodes CASSLMTGLDEQYF.

The chain uses TRBV20-1 and TRBJ1-1; no definite D call. Per the germline V gene, CDR1 is DFQATT and CDR2 is SNEGSKA (reference sequence). With 2 bases removed from V and 8 bases from J, the gap between germline ends came to 9 bases. The length of the CDR3 is 11 residues. The CDR3 bases are TGCAGTGCTAGACGCCTAGACGAAGCTTTCTTT. Translating gives CSARRLDEAFF.

The V and J genes are TRBV11-2 and TRBJ2-7; maybe TRBD1 (6 bases). V was cut by 5 bases and J by 3 bases, with 14 bases left in between. CDR1 and CDR2 (germline): SGHAT, FQNNGV. CDR3 length: 14 residues. Written as DNA, the CDR3 is TGTGCCAGCAGCAACCGGGACAAACTCTACGAGCAGTACTTC. Amino acids: CASSNRDKLYEQYF.

In its sample, this clonotype was seen a few times. The genes are TRBV4-3 and TRBJ1-5; a possible D gene is TRBD1 (5 bases). CDR1 and CDR2 (germline): LGHNA, YSLEER. Trimming stripped 4 bases from V and 5 bases from J, with 15 bases between. The CDR3 consists of 15 residues. CDR3 nucleotides: TGCGCCAGCAGCCCCCGTGCGGGGGTTGATCAGCCCCAGCATTTT. Amino acids: CASSPRAGVDQPQHF.

This clonotype came up many times. The gene calls are TRBV7-2 and TRBJ1-1; 8 bases fit TRBD1. Germline-derived CDR1 and CDR2 are SGHTA and FQGNSA. The V and J ends lost 3 bases and 6 bases, in that order; junction bases with no gene match: 0. CDR3 length: 12 residues. The CDR3 spells CASSLDRAEAFF. CDR3 coding DNA: TGTGCCAGCAGCTTGGACAGGGCTGAAGCTTTCTTT.

This clonotype showed up just a few times. CDR3: CASSLELMGTQYF. CDR3 sequence (DNA): TGTGCCAGCAGCTTAGAATTGATGGGGACCCAGTACTTC. V and J are TRBV7-9 and TRBJ2-5; D not certain. This CDR3 is 13 amino acids long. V lost 1 base to trimming and J lost 7 bases, with 10 bases between them. CDR1 is SEHNR, CDR2 FQNEAQ, per germline (reference sequence).

The genes are TRBV7-8 and TRBJ2-3; perhaps TRBD2 as D (5 bases). The CDR3 totals 14 residues. Trimming cost V 6 bases and J 7 bases, with 17 bases left between them. Germline V lookup: CDR1 SGHVS, CDR2 FQNEAQ. The CDR3 DNA reads as TGTGCCAGCAGGGACTTGTTTCCGACACATACGCAGTATTTT. This sequence encodes CASRDLFPTHTQYF.

The V and J genes are TRBV12-5 and TRBJ2-3; 8 nucleotides align to TRBD1. Per germline, CDR1 LGHNT and CDR2 FRNRAP. The CDR3 has 16 residues. V lost 6 bases to trimming and J lost 0 bases; unmatched junction nucleotides: 8. CDR3 DNA: TGTGCTAGTGGATCGGACAGGGTAAGAAGCACAGATACGCAGTATTTT. It yields the protein CASGSDRVRSTDTQYF.

This clonotype was seen a handful of times. This chain uses TRBV30 with TRBJ1-2; D may be TRBD1 (5 bases). CDR3 length equals 12 residues. CDR1 GTSNPN and CDR2 SVGIG come from the germline V gene (reference sequence). Deletions cut 3 bases from V and 4 bases from J, with 9 bases between. The CDR3 nucleotides are TGTGCCTGGAGCCGGGACGTCTATGGCTACACCTTC. It codes for CAWSRDVYGYTF.

The chain couples TRBV7-3 to TRBJ2-2; TRBD1 matches at 8 bases. There are 16 residues in the CDR3. In germline, CDR1 is SGHTA, CDR2 FQGTGA. The ends lost 6 bases at V and 4 bases at J; junction bases unmatched: 10. CDR3 nucleotides: TGTGCCAGCAGGGCCGCAGGGGGCCTCGGCACCGGGGAGCTGTTTTTT. It yields the protein CASRAAGGLGTGELFF.

In its sample, this clonotype was seen a few times. The chain employs TRBV11-3 and TRBJ2-5, with a weak D call TRBD1 (5 bases). The germline CDR1 and CDR2 sequences are SGHNT and YENEEA. The CDR3 is 17 amino acids. V lost 5 bases and J 2 bases, leaving 21 bases between the germline ends. CDR3 in amino acids: CASSGRKGVLRQETQYF. In DNA form, the CDR3 reads TGTGCCAGCAGCGGACGAAAAGGGGTTTTAAGGCAAGAGACCCAGTACTTC.

This chain joins TRBV24-1 and TRBJ1-6; 7 bases match TRBD1. The CDR3 is 15 amino acids. Germline V gives CDR1 KGHDR, CDR2 SFDVKD. J gave up 2 bases and V 6 bases, and 3 bases lay outside the gene matches. In nucleotides, the CDR3 is TGTGCCACCAGTACGGACAGGACCTATAATTCACCCCTCCACTTT. Its translation: CATSTDRTYNSPLHF.

Turning to this clonotype: The CDR3 end shows no conserved phenylalanine or tryptophan, and so a read error is likely. The chain's CDR3 is CAISVGGARTEAFL. The CDR3 nucleotides read TGTGCCATCAGCGTGGGGGGGGCGCGCACTGAAGCTTTCCTT. The gene calls are TRBV10-3 and TRBJ1-1; possibly TRBD1 for D (6 bases). CDR1 is ENHRY and CDR2 is SYGVKD in the germline V gene. The CDR3 has 14 amino acids. The V end lost 6 bases, the J end lost 4 bases, and 15 bases lay between the germline ends.

The V call is TRBV19, the J call TRBJ2-3; 12 positions match TRBD1. The junction had 10 bases not matched to a gene; V was cut back by 5 bases and J by 4 bases. From germline, CDR1 is LNHDA and CDR2 SQIVND (reference sequence). This CDR3 region has 17 residues. The CDR3 loop reads CASSVRDRGRFPDTQYF. DNA of the CDR3: TGTGCCAGTAGTGTCCGGGACAGGGGGCGATTCCCAGATACGCAGTATTTT.

In its sample, this clonotype was seen a few times. The chain has TRBV5-6 and TRBJ1-5; D unclear. Germline V gives CDR1 SGHDT, CDR2 YYEEEE. V lost 2 bases and J lost 1, with 13 bases in between. The CDR3 is made up of 16 amino acids. CDR3 nucleotide sequence: TGTGCCAGCAGCTTCTTTATCGACGGAAGCAATCAGCCCCAGCATTTT. The encoded protein is CASSFFIDGSNQPQHF.

V usage is TRBV7-6 and J usage is TRBJ2-2, with D hard to call. The length of the CDR3 is 16 residues. Germline V lookup: CDR1 SGHVS, CDR2 FNYEAQ. V was cut by 5 bases and J by 4 bases, with 17 bases left in between. The CDR3 here is CASSLILGPTTGELFF. The DNA for the CDR3 is TGTGCCAGCAGCCTAATTCTCGGGCCTACCACCGGGGAGCTGTTTTTT.

With respect to this clonotype: This sequence may be a read error, since a much larger clone differs from it by one base. This chain connects TRBV14 to TRBJ1-6; 8 bases map to TRBD1. The CDR3 has 15 amino acids. CDR1 and CDR2 from the germline V gene are SGHDN and FVKESK. CDR3 protein: CASSHRTGNYSPPHF. The CDR3 nucleotides read TGTGCCAGCAGCCATAGGACAGGGAATTATTCACCCCCCCACTTT.

The chain uses TRBV19 and TRBJ2-7; 8 nucleotides align to TRBD1. Germline V CDR1 and CDR2: LNHDA, SQIVND (reference sequence). The CDR3 runs to 15 residues. V lost 4 bases to trimming and J lost 0 bases; unmatched junction nucleotides: 5. The CDR3 loop reads CASSTGDRSSYEQYF. The DNA for the CDR3 is TGTGCCAGTAGTACCGGGGACAGGAGCTCCTACGAGCAGTACTTC.

This clonotype came up many times. The CDR3 reads CASSVGAESNYGYTF. The CDR3 DNA reads as TGTGCCAGCAGCGTGGGGGCAGAAAGCAACTATGGCTACACCTTC. J is TRBJ1-2 and V is TRBV9, with D possibly being TRBD1 (6 bases). The CDR3 has 15 residues. V lost 2 bases and J 2 bases, leaving 13 bases between the germline ends. Germline-derived CDR1 and CDR2 are SGDLS and YYNGEE.

This clonotype has more than one count but fewer than ten. V and J are TRBV10-3 and TRBJ1-5; D is ambiguous. The CDR3 is 14 residues long. The V gene lost 2 bases and the J gene lost 2 bases, with 7 bases spanning the gap. Germline V gene data show CDR1 as ENHRY and CDR2 as SYGVKD. The CDR3 sequence is CAISERLGNQPQHF. CDR3 nucleotides: TGTGCCATCAGTGAGCGCCTTGGCAATCAGCCCCAGCATTTT.